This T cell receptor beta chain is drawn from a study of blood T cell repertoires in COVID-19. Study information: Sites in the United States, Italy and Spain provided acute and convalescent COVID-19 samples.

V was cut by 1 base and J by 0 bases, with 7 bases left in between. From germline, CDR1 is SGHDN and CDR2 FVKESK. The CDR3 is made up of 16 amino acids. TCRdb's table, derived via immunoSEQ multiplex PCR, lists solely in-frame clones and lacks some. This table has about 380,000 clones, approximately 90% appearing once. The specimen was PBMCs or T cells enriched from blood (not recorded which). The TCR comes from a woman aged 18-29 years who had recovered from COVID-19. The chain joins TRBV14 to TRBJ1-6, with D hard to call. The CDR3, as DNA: TGTGCCAGCAGCCAAGCGGGAAGCTCCTATAATTCACCCCTCCACTTT. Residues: CASSQAGSSYNSPLHF.